This T cell receptor beta chain was identified during a study of shared T cell receptors in the human thymus. Here immunoSEQ multiplex PCR was the method, and the copy in TCRdb shows in-frame clones only, minus some. This sample has approximately 760,000 clones, with 80% to 90% found just once. CDR3 length: 14 residues. V lost 5 bases and J lost 5, with 15 bases in between. Germline V gives CDR1 MDHEN, CDR2 SYDVKM. This sample also belongs to another study, concerning human thymus T cells. This second study says: Thymic repertoires of unrelated individuals were reported in related research to overlap highly.

The sequenced sample was thymocytes. This sequence joins TRBV28 and TRBJ1-2; tentative D call: TRBD1 (5 bases). The TCR sequence derives from a girl in the first two years of life with a congenital heart defect. This CDR3 is CASSDIPDSYGYTF. As DNA, the CDR3 is TGTGCCAGCAGTGACATCCCTGACAGTTATGGCTACACCTTC.